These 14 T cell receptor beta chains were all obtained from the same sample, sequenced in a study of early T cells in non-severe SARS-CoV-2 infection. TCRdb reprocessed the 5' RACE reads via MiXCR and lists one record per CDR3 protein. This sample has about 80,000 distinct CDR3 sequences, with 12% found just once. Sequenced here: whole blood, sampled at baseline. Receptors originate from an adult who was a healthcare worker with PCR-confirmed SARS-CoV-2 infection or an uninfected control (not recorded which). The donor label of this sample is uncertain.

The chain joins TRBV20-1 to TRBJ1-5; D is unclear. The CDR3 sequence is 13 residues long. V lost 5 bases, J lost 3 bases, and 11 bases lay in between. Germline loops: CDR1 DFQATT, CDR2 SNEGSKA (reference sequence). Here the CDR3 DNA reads TGCAGTGCTGAGGACGAAATCAATCAGCCCCAGCATTTT. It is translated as CSAEDEINQPQHF.

The CDR3 reads CASSLFTGPNTDTQYF. The CDR3, as DNA: TGCGCCAGCAGCTTGTTTACGGGACCAAACACAGATACGCAGTATTTT. This chain joins TRBV5-1 and TRBJ2-3; D might be TRBD1 or TRBD2, each matching 5 bases. This CDR3 has 16 amino acids. The ends were cut back, 1 base at V and 2 bases at J, with 14 bases in the middle. Germline-derived CDR1 and CDR2 are SGHRS and YFSETQ. The complete variable domain, with remaining parts taken from reference TRBV5-1 and TRBJ2-3, reads KAGVTQTPRYLIKTRGQQVTLSCSPISGHRSVSWYQQTPGQGLQFLFEYFSETQRNKGNFPGRFSGRQFSNSRSEMNVSTLELGDSALYLCASSLFTGPNTDTQYFGPGTRLTVL.

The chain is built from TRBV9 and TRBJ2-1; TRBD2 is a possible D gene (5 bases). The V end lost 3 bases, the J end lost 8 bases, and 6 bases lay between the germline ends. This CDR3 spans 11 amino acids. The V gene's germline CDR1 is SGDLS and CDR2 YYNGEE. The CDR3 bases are TGTGCCAGCAGCGAGAGGGATGAGCAGTTCTTC. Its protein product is CASSERDEQFF. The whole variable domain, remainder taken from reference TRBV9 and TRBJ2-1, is DSGVTQTPKHLITATGQRVTLRCSPRSGDLSVYWYQQSLDQGLQFLIQYYNGEERAKGNILERFSAQQFPDLHSELNLSSLELGDSALYFCASSERDEQFFGPGTRLTVL.

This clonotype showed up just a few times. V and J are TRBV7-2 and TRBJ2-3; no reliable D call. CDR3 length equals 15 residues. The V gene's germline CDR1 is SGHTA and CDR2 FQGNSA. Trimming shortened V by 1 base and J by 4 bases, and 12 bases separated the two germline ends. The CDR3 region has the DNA TGTGCCAGCAGCTTAGTGAACCGGAAGGCAGATACGCAGTATTTT. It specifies CASSLVNRKADTQYF.

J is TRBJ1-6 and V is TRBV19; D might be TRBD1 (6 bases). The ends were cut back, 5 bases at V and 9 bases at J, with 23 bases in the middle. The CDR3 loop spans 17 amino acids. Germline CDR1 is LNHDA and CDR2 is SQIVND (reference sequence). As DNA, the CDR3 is TGTGCCAGTAGTGTGCCACCGGGACATACTACGGGTTCACCCCTCCACTTT. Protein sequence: CASSVPPGHTTGSPLHF.

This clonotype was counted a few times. CDR3 bases: TGTGCCAGCAGTTCCAACCCGCTTTACGAGCAGTACTTC. Amino acid sequence: CASSSNPLYEQYF. J is TRBJ2-7 and V is TRBV12-3 or TRBV12-4; no firm D call. This CDR3 region has 13 residues. V was clipped by 4 bases and J by 4 bases, with 11 bases between them.

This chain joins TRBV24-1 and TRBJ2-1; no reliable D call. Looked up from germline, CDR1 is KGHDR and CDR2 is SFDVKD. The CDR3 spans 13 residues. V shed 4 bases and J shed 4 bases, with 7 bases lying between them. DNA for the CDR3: TGTGCCACCAGTGACGGTAGATACAATGAGCAGTTCTTC. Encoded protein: CATSDGRYNEQFF.

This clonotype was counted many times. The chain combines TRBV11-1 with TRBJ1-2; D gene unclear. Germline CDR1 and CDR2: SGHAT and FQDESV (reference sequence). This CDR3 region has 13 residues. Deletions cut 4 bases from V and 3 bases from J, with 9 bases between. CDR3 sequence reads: CASSSRADYGYTF. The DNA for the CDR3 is TGTGCCAGCAGCTCTCGGGCGGACTATGGCTACACCTTC.

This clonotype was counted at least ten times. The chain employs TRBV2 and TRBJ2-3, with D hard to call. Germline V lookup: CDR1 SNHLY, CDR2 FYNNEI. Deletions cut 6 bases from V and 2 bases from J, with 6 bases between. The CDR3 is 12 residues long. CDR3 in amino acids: CASRTFTDTQYF. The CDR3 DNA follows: TGTGCCAGCAGAACCTTCACAGATACGCAGTATTTT. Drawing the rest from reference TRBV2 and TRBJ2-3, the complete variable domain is EPEVTQTPSHQVTQMGQEVILRCVPISNHLYFYWYRQILGQKVEFLVSFYNNEISEKSEIFDDQFSVERPDGSNFTLKIRSTKLEDSAMYFCASRTFTDTQYFGPGTRLTVL.

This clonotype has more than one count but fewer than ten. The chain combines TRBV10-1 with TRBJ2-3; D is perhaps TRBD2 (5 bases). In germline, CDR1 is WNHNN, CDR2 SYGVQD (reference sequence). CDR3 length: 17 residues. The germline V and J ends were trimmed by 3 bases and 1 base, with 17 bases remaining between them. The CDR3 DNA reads TGCGCCAGCAGTGATGCAGATTTACTAGGCGGCACAGATACGCAGTATTTT. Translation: CASSDADLLGGTDTQYF.

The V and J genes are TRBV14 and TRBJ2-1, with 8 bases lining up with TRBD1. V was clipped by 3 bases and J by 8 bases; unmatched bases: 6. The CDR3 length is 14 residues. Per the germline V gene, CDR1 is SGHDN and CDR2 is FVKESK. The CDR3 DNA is TGTGCCAGCAGCCACCTGGACAGGGAGGATGAGCAGTTCTTC. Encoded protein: CASSHLDREDEQFF.

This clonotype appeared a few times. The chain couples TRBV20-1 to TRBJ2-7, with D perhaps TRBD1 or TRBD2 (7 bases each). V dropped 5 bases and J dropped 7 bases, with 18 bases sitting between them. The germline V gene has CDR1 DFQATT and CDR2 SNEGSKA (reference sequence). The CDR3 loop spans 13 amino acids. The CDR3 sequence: CSAPGGVGQEQYF. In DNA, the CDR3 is TGCAGTGCTCCAGGGGGGGTAGGACAGGAGCAGTACTTC.

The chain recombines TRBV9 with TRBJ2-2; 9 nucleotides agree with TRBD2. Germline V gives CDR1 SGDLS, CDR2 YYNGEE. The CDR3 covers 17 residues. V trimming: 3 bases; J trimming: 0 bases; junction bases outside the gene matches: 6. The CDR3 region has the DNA TGTGCCAGCAGCGGGAATCTAGCGGGGCCGAACACCGGGGAGCTGTTTTTT. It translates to CASSGNLAGPNTGELFF.

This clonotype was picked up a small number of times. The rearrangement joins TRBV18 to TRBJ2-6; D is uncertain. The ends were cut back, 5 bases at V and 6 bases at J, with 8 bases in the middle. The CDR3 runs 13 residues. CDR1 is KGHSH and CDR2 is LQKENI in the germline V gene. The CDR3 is CASSGRAANVLTF. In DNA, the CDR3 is TGTGCCAGCTCAGGCCGGGCGGCCAACGTCCTGACTTTC. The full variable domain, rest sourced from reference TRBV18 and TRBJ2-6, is NAGVMQNPRHLVRRRGQEARLRCSPMKGHSHVYWYRQLPEEGLKFMVYLQKENIIDESGMPKERFSAEFPKEGPSILRIQQVVRGDSAAYFCASSGRAANVLTFGAGSRLTVL.